Sequencing of this TCR beta chain was carried out in a study of OX40 agonist ivuxolimab in advanced cancers. Background on the study: Ivuxolimab was delivered to patients intravenously every 2 weeks at doses spanning 0.01 to 10 mg/kg. Prior anti-PD-1, anti-PD-L1 or anti-CTLA-4 therapy did not bar entry, and roughly 40% had some.

V was shortened by 2 bases and J by 5 bases, with 16 bases between the two germline ends. CDR1 is ENHRY, CDR2 SYGVKD, per germline. The CDR3 is 15 residues long. The study sampled blood at baseline, cycle 4 day 1, and cycle 7 day 1. The protocol was immunoSEQ multiplex PCR, while the TCRdb copy is restricted to in-frame clones and leaves out a portion. In the table there are 50,000 to 55,000 clones, 80% of which are singletons. The V and J genes are TRBV10-3 and TRBJ2-7; D is possibly TRBD2 (6 bases). The specimen was CD4+ or CD8+ T cells sorted from blood, collected in a trial of the OX40 agonist ivuxolimab. The TCR comes from an adult with an advanced solid tumor such as melanoma, head and neck, liver or kidney cancer. CDR3 sequence reads: CAISEATSPRNEQYF. The CDR3 bases are TGTGCCATCAGTGAGGCGACTAGTCCTAGGAACGAGCAGTACTTC.